This TCR beta chain was documented in a study of T cell responses to AZD1222 COVID-19 vaccine. Study findings and constraints: Within unmutated variant regions lay the reported targets of nearly half of spike-specific TCRs.

A remark on this clone: Its target is unknown.

Assay used: immunoSEQ multiplex PCR; TCRdb lists only in-frame clones, some missing. The sample lists roughly 90,000 clones; around nine tenths were seen once. This CDR3 has 12 amino acids. Germline V gene lookup returns CDR1 SGHTA and CDR2 FQGNSA. Trimming pared 5 bases from V and 8 bases from J, leaving 12 bases between. The origin of this receptor is an adult who received the AZD1222 COVID-19 vaccine. The chain has TRBV7-2 and TRBJ1-1, with a weak D call TRBD1 (6 bases). Sequencing was performed on peripheral blood, taken 28 days after the second AZD1222 dose. The CDR3 spells CASSPGAIEAFF. The CDR3, as DNA: TGTGCCAGCAGCCCGGGGGCCATAGAAGCTTTCTTT.